This TCR beta chain appears in the sequencing data of a study of cytomegalovirus exposure and HLA in healthy donors. Study-level points and caveats: At a 0.05 false discovery rate, a later analysis found around 17,000 TCR beta sequences to be associated with HLA alleles. Specificity for CMV antigens was confirmed in vitro for three of the CMV-associated chains. Sequencing likely caused a cluster of highly shared sequence variants.

Vbeta (60) and Jbeta (13) primers were used in the PCR. Data came from immunoSEQ multiplex PCR; TCRdb stores just in-frame clones and leaves some out. The top ten clones hold around 2.4% of a sample with approximately 150,000 clones, more than 75% of them seen once. Note on this clone: Its antigen is currently unknown.

Sequenced sample: PBMCs. The source is a woman younger than 30 in good health and CMV-seropositive.

The chain's CDR3 is CASSQGLEVAREQFF. The CDR3 region has the DNA TGTGCCAGCTCACAGGGACTCGAAGTTGCCCGGGAGCAGTTCTTC. The gene calls are TRBV18 and TRBJ2-1, with D maybe TRBD2 (6 bases). From germline, CDR1 is KGHSH and CDR2 LQKENI. This CDR3 is built from 15 residues. Trimming cost V 4 bases and J 10 bases, with 20 bases left between them.